The T cell receptor (beta chain) under discussion was sequenced for a study of Ad26.COV2.S vaccination and SARS-CoV-2 variants (dated by TCRdb to about 2021). For the wider study: Sequencing of the TCRbeta repertoire served to evaluate the specificity and breadth of SARS-CoV-2-reactive T cell receptors following Ad26.COV2.S vaccination. A total of approximately 30 samples were included in the TCR-sequenced set, comprising some 20 Ad26.COV2.S vaccine recipients, 5 placebo recipients and 8 SARS-CoV-2 convalescent individuals.

The time point tag for this specimen amounts to: individuals recovered from natural SARS-CoV-2 infection. The immunoSEQ Assay was used to sequence TCRbeta CDR3 regions. After extraction, genomic DNA underwent amplification by bias-controlled multiplex PCR, followed by high-throughput sequencing. In the authors' own workflow: To quantify the absolute abundance of each unique TCRbeta CDR3 region, sequences were collapsed and filtered. Usable DNA was measured by amplifying reference genes present in all nucleated cells, and TCRbeta template counts were normalized to that usable DNA to estimate T cell fraction. Repertoire TCRs were annotated as SARS-CoV-2-specific when V gene, CDR3 amino acid sequence and J gene were exactly matched to a known reactive TCR set. The reference SARS-CoV-2 TCR set came from MIRA and was filtered for enrichment in COVID-19-positive ImmuneCODE repertoires, removing public or cross-reactive TCRs. Using the MIRA antigens, annotated TCRs were further analysed by specific ORF or by position within an ORF. Breadth was defined as the number of annotated unique rearrangements divided by the total number of unique productive rearrangements, and depth was defined as the summed frequency of the annotated unique rearrangements. TCR breadth was compared between groups using two-sided Wilcoxon rank-sum tests. TCRdb took this table from immuneACCESS and kept in-frame rearrangements with V and J called. Such tables lack part of the clones; where checked against another copy, unresolved V genes explain under half of the gap, and the rest is unexplained. V and J calls and clone size are copied from that table; D and trimming were computed from the DNA. This sample is represented by about 350,000 clones; about 91% of them were singletons. The ten biggest clones cover roughly 3.9% of the sample.

About this clone: It has no known antigen specificity. No base-level quality is on record; no much larger clone is a single base apart.

Findings and caveats that apply to the study as a whole: Higher spike-specific TCR breadth was observed in Ad26.COV2.S recipients than in placebo recipients (P = 0.0014). Vaccine and placebo recipients had similar non-spike TCR breadth, a finding consistent with the vaccine containing only spike. Substantial breadth of spike-specific CD8+ and CD4+ T cell responses was reported after vaccination. According to the authors, total T cell responses may have been underestimated by the TCR breadth and depth analyses.

The germline V gene (reference sequence) sets CDR1 to MNHNY and CDR2 to SVGAGI. The cysteine opens and the phenylalanine closes a CDR3 of 12 amino acids. Of the read, only the CDR3 DNA is kept; its 36 bases are in frame from base 1. V is clipped by 5 bases and J by 5 bases, and the sequence between their germline boundaries is 7 bases long. The TCR was taken from a human donor who had recovered from COVID-19. The sequence joins TRBV6-6 to TRBJ2-1; the D gene cannot be resolved reliably. Sequenced material: peripheral blood, taken after recovery from COVID-19. CDR3 protein: CASSAVDNEQFF. The nucleotide sequence reads TGTGCCAGCAGTGCAGTAGACAATGAGCAGTTCTTC.